The next 10 T cell receptor beta chains were all read from a single sample in a study of identical twins. MiXCR, run by TCRdb on the 5' RACE reads, gives a single entry per CDR3 protein. The data contain fewer than 800,000 distinct CDR3 sequences, 7% to 7.5% of them singletons. In addition, the sample was reused for a study of yellow fever vaccine responses in identical twins.

Material for sequencing was PBMCs. These receptors originate from a woman in her late teens or twenties in good health.

This clonotype came up a few times. This CDR3 reads CASSLVALAGGGYNEQFF. The CDR3 DNA sequence: TGCGCCAGCAGCTTGGTGGCACTAGCGGGAGGAGGCTACAATGAGCAGTTCTTC. V and J are TRBV5-1 and TRBJ2-1; 12 bases map to TRBD2. After removal of 0 bases from V and 3 bases from J, the junction contained 7 bases not matched to a gene. This CDR3 has 18 residues. In germline, CDR1 is SGHRS, CDR2 YFSETQ.

This clonotype was detected only a few times. The chain employs TRBV20-1 and TRBJ2-2, with unresolved D. Germline CDR1 reads DFQATT; CDR2 reads SNEGSKA (reference sequence). V lost 0 bases to trimming and J lost 4 bases, with 12 bases between them. The CDR3 has 15 residues. The DNA of the CDR3 is TGCAGTGCTAGAGATGGGCTGGTGATCACCGGGGAGCTGTTTTTT. Its translation: CSARDGLVITGELFF.

The table lists this clonotype with many counts. The rearrangement links TRBV12-3 or TRBV12-4 to TRBJ2-5; 7 nucleotides agree with TRBD1. The CDR3 covers 16 residues. After removal of 3 bases from V and 4 bases from J, the junction contained 11 bases not matched to a gene. CDR3 nucleotide sequence: TGTGCCAGCAGTTTCGGGCCTCCCCGGACAGGAGAGACCCAGTACTTC. This encodes CASSFGPPRTGETQYF.

V usage is TRBV5-6 and J usage is TRBJ1-2; 7 bases map to TRBD1. Germline trimming cut 1 base from V and 4 bases from J; bases unmatched to any gene: 13. Germline assignment: CDR1 SGHDT and CDR2 YYEEEE. CDR3 length: 17 amino acids. Here the CDR3 DNA reads TGTGCCAGCAGCTTGCCGGGACAGCACGTCTTCCTCTATGGCTACACCTTC. This codes for CASSLPGQHVFLYGYTF.

In this sample, this clonotype turned up a few times. The rearrangement links TRBV4-2 to TRBJ2-1, with D hard to call. The CDR3 covers 14 residues. Between the trimmed V and J ends, which lost 0 bases and 9 bases, there was a span of 12 bases. The germline V gene has CDR1 LGHNA and CDR2 YNFKEQ. The CDR3 DNA reads TGTGCCAGCAGCCAAGATAATACGGTGGGTGAGCAGTTCTTC. Its translation: CASSQDNTVGEQFF.

The CDR3 DNA reads TGTGCCAGCAGCGGACTAGCGGGACACTCCTACAATGAGCAGTTCTTC. As protein: CASSGLAGHSYNEQFF. This chain links TRBV9 with TRBJ2-1; TRBD2 aligns across 11 bases. The CDR3 consists of 16 residues. V shed 3 bases, J shed 0 bases, and the junction held 2 bases outside the gene matches. CDR1 and CDR2 (germline): SGDLS, YYNGEE. Looking up the rest from reference TRBV9 and TRBJ2-1 gives the full variable domain: DSGVTQTPKHLITATGQRVTLRCSPRSGDLSVYWYQQSLDQGLQFLIQYYNGEERAKGNILERFSAQQFPDLHSELNLSSLELGDSALYFCASSGLAGHSYNEQFFGPGTRLTVL.

The rearrangement joins TRBV4-1 to TRBJ2-1; D possibly matches TRBD1 or TRBD2 (5 bases each). CDR3 length: 15 amino acids. From germline, CDR1 is MGHRA and CDR2 YSYEKL. Between the trimmed V and J ends, which lost 1 base and 3 bases, there was a span of 10 bases. The CDR3 region has the DNA TGCGCCAGCAGCCAAGGGGACCAGCACTACAATGAGCAGTTCTTC. Translating gives CASSQGDQHYNEQFF.

The chain combines TRBV7-9 with TRBJ1-1, with a possible D match to TRBD1 (5 bases). The germline V gene encodes CDR1 SEHNR and CDR2 FQNEAQ (reference sequence). This CDR3 has 13 residues. Between the trimmed V and J ends, which lost 10 bases and 4 bases, there was a span of 16 bases. CDR3 region: CATSLGAVTEAFF. CDR3 nucleotide sequence: TGTGCCACGTCTCTAGGGGCGGTCACTGAAGCTTTCTTT. The variable domain in full, completed from reference TRBV7-9 and TRBJ1-1, reads DTGVSQNPRHKITKRGQNVTFRCDPISEHNRLYWYRQTLGQGPEFLTYFQNEAQLEKSRLLSDRFSAERPKGSFSTLEIQRTEQGDSAMYLCATSLGAVTEAFFGQGTRLTVV.

This clonotype was seen only a few times. This rearrangement joins TRBV28 to TRBJ2-7; no firm D call. The CDR3 covers 13 residues. Looked up from germline, CDR1 is MDHEN and CDR2 is SYDVKM. Trimming pared 7 bases from V and 3 bases from J, leaving 13 bases between. The CDR3 DNA follows: TGTGCCAGCACCTGGGCTCAGAGCTACGAGCAGTACTTC. Amino acids: CASTWAQSYEQYF.

This clonotype was seen repeatedly, ten times or more. The chain carries TRBV4-1 and TRBJ2-5, with 11 bases fitting TRBD2. After removal of 5 bases from V and 5 bases from J, the junction contained 4 bases not matched to a gene. CDR3 length: 14 amino acids. CDR1 is MGHRA, CDR2 YSYEKL, per germline. CDR3 in amino acids: CASSVAGGPETQYF. DNA of the CDR3: TGCGCCAGCAGCGTAGCGGGGGGGCCCGAGACCCAGTACTTC.